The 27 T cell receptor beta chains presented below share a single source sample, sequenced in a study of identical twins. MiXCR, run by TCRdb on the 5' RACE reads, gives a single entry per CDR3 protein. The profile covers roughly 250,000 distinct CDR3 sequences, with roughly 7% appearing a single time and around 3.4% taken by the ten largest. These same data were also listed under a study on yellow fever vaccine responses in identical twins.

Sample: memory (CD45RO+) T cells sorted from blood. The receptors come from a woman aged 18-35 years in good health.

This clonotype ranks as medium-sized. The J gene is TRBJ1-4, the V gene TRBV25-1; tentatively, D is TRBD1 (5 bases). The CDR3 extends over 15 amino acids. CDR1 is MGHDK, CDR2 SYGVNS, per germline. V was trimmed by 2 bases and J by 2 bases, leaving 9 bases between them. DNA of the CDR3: TGTGCCAGCAGTGAAAGGGACGGCACTAATGAAAAACTGTTTTTT. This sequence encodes CASSERDGTNEKLFF.

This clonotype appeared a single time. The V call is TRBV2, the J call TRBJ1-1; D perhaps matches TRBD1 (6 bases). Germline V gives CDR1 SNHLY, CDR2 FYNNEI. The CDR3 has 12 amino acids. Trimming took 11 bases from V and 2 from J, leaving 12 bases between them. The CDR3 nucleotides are TGTGCCGACCAGGGACAAAACACTGAAGCTTTCTTT. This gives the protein CADQGQNTEAFF.

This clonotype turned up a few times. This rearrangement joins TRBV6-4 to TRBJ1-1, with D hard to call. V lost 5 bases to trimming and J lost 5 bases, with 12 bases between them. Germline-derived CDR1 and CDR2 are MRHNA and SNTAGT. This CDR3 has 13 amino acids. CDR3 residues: CASSRIPETEAFF. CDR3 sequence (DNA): TGTGCCAGCAGTCGCATACCCGAGACTGAAGCTTTCTTT.

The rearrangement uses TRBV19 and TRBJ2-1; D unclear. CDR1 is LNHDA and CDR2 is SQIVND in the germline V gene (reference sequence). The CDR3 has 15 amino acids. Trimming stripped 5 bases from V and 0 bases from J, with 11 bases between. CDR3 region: CASSFERSSYNEQFF. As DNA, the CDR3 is TGTGCCAGTAGTTTTGAACGGAGCTCCTACAATGAGCAGTTCTTC. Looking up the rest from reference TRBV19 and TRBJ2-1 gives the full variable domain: DGGITQSPKYLFRKEGQNVTLSCEQNLNHDAMYWYRQDPGQGLRLIYYSQIVNDFQKGDIAEGYSVSREKKESFPLTVTSAQKNPTAFYLCASSFERSSYNEQFFGPGTRLTVL.

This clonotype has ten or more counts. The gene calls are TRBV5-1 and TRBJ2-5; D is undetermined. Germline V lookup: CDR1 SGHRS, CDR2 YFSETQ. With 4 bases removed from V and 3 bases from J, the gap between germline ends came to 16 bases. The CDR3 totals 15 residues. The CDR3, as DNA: TGCGCCAGCAGCCTAAGCCGAGTAACGAAAGAGACCCAGTACTTC. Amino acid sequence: CASSLSRVTKETQYF.

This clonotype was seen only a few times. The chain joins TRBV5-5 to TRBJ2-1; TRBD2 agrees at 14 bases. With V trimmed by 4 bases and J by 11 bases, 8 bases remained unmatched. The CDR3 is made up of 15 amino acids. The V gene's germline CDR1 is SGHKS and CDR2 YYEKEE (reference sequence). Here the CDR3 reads CASSPGTSGSFQQFF. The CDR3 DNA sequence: TGTGCCAGCAGCCCGGGGACTAGCGGGAGTTTTCAGCAGTTCTTC.

The CDR3 loop reads CASCPFGSGRGERYNEQFF. The CDR3 DNA reads as TGTGCCAGCTGCCCCTTCGGTAGCGGGAGGGGGGAACGGTACAATGAGCAGTTCTTC. The J gene is TRBJ2-1, the V gene TRBV12-3 or TRBV12-4; TRBD2 aligns across 11 bases. With 8 bases clipped from V and 4 bases from J, the junction kept 19 bases outside the gene matches. This CDR3 spans 19 amino acids.

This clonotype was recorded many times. The chain's CDR3 is CASSQGSGQGGNQPQHF. CDR3 nucleotide sequence: TGCGCCAGCAGCCAAGGTTCGGGACAGGGAGGTAATCAGCCCCAGCATTTT. The gene calls are TRBV4-1 and TRBJ1-5; 9 bases match TRBD1. This CDR3 comprises 17 residues. Germline lookup yields CDR1 MGHRA and CDR2 YSYEKL. V shed 1 base, J shed 4 bases, and the junction held 8 bases outside the gene matches.

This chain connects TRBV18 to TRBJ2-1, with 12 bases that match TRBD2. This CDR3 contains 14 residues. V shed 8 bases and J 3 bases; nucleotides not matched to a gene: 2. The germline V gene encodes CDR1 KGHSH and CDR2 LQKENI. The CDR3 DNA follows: TGTGCCAGCAAGACTAGCGGGAGCTACAATGAGCAGTTCTTC. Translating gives CASKTSGSYNEQFF.

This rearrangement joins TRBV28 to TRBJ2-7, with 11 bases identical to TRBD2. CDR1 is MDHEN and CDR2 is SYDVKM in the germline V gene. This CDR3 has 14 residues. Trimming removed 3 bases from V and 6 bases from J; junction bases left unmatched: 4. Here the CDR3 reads CASSFLAGGGEQYF. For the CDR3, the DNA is TGTGCCAGCAGTTTTCTAGCGGGAGGTGGCGAGCAGTACTTC.

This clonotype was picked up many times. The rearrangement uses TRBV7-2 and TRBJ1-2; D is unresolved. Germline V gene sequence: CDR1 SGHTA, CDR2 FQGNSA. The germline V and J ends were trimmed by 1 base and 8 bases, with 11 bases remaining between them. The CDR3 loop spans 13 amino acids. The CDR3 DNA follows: TGTGCCAGCAGCTTAGATTCCTTGTTGGGCTACACCTTC. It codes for CASSLDSLLGYTF.

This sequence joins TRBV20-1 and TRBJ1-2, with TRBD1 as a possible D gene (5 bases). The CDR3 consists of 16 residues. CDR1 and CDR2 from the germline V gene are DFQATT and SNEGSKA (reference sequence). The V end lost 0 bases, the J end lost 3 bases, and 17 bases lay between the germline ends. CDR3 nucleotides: TGCAGTGCTAGAGAGGACTCAGGGTGGGAATACTATGGCTACACCTTC. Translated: CSAREDSGWEYYGYTF.

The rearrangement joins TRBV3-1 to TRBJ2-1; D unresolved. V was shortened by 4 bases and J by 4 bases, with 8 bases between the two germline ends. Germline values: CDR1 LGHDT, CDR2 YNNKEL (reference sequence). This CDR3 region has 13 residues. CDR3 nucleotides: TGTGCCAGCAGCCCCGCATTTTACAATGAGCAGTTCTTC. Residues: CASSPAFYNEQFF.

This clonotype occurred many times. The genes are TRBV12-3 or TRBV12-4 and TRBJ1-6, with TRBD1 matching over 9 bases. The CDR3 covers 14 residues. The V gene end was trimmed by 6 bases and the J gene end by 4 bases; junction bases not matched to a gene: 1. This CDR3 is CASRGQGYNSPLHF. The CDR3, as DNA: TGTGCCAGCAGGGGACAGGGTTATAATTCACCCCTCCACTTT.

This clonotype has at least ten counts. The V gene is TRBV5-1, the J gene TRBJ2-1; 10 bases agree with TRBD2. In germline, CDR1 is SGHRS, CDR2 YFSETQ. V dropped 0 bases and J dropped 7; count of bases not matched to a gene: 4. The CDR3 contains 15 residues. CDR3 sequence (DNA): TGCGCCAGCAGCTTGGAGAGCGGGGGGGCAAATGAGCAGTTCTTC. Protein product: CASSLESGGANEQFF.

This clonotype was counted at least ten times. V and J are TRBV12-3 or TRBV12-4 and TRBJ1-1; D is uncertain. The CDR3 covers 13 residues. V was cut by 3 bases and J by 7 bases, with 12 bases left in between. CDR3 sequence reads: CASSLVGSGEAFF. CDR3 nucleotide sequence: TGTGCCAGCAGTTTGGTAGGGTCGGGTGAAGCTTTCTTT.

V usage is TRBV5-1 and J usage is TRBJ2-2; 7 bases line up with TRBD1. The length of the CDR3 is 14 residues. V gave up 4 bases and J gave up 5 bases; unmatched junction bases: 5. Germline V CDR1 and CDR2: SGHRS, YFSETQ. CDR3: CASSQRQGTGELFF. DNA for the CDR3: TGCGCCAGCAGCCAGAGACAGGGTACCGGGGAGCTGTTTTTT.

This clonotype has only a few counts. For the CDR3, the DNA is TGTGCCAGCAGCTTTTGGGGGACGCGTAGCGGGGGGAATGAGCAGTTCTTC. Amino acids: CASSFWGTRSGGNEQFF. The rearrangement uses TRBV5-5 and TRBJ2-1, with TRBD2 matching 10 bases. CDR3 length equals 17 residues. CDR1 SGHKS and CDR2 YYEKEE come from the germline V gene (reference sequence). The V and J ends lost 2 bases and 7 bases, in that order; junction bases with no gene match: 12.

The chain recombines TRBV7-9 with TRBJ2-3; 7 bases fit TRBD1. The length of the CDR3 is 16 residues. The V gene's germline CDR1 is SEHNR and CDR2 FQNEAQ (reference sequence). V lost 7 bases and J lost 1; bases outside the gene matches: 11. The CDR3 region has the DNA TGTGCCAGCATCCTTAGGGGAACAGGGGGCACAGATACGCAGTATTTT. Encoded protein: CASILRGTGGTDTQYF.

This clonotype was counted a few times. This CDR3 is CASSYLGLAEGNEQFF. Here the CDR3 DNA reads TGTGCCAGCAGTTACTTGGGACTAGCGGAAGGGAATGAGCAGTTCTTC. The chain couples TRBV6-5 to TRBJ2-1, with 11 positions matching TRBD2. CDR1 is MNHEY and CDR2 is SVGAGI in the germline V gene. The CDR3 has 16 residues. V gave up 1 base and J gave up 7 bases; unmatched junction bases: 6.

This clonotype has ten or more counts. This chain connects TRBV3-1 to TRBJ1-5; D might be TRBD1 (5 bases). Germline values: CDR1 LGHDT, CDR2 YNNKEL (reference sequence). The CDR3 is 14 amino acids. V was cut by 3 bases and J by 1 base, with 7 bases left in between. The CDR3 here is CASSQRDSNQPQHF. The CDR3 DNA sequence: TGTGCCAGCAGCCAGAGGGACAGCAATCAGCCCCAGCATTTT.

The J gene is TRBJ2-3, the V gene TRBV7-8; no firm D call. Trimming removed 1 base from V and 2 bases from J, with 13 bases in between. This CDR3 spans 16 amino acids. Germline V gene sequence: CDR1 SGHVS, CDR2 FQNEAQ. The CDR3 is CASSLVRGRDTDTQYF. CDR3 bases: TGTGCCAGCAGCTTAGTTAGAGGAAGAGACACAGATACGCAGTATTTT.

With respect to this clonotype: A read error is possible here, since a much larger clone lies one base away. This chain's CDR3 is CASGLETSGRASPFYEQYF. The DNA for the CDR3 is TGTGCCAGCGGCTTAGAAACTAGCGGGAGGGCCTCTCCCTTCTACGAGCAGTACTTC. This chain links TRBV11-2 with TRBJ2-7, with 13 bases fitting TRBD2. This CDR3 contains 19 residues. CDR1 and CDR2 from the germline V gene are SGHAT and FQNNGV.

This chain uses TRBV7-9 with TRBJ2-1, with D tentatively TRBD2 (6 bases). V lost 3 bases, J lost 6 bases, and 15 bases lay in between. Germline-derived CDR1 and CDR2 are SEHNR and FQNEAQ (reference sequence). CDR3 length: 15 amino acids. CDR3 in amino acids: CASSFISGGCNEQFF. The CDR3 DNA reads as TGTGCCAGCAGCTTTATTAGCGGAGGGTGCAATGAGCAGTTCTTC.

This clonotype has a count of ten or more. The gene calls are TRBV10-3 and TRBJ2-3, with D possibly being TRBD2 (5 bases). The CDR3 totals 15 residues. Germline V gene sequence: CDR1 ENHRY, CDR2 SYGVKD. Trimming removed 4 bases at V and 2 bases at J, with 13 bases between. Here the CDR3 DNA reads TGTGCCATCAGTGGGTGGGGAGACGACACAGATACGCAGTATTTT. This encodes CAISGWGDDTDTQYF.

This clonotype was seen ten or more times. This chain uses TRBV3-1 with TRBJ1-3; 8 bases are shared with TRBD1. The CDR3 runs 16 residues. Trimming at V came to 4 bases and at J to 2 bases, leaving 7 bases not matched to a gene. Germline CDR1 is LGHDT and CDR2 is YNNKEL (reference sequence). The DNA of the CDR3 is TGTGCCAGCAGCCGACCTACACAGGGGGCTGGAAACACCATATATTTT. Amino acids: CASSRPTQGAGNTIYF.

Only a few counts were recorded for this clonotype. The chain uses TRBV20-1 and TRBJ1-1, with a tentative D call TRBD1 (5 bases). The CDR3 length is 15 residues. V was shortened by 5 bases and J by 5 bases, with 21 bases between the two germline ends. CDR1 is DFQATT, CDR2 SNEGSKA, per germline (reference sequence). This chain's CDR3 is CSASDSPGRRTEAFF. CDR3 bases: TGCAGTGCTTCTGACAGCCCGGGGAGACGTACTGAAGCTTTCTTT.